Below are 2 T cell receptor beta chains sequenced from a single sample in a study of T cells after yellow fever vaccination. TCRdb independently ran MiXCR on the 5' RACE reads; one entry per CDR3 protein. The sample consists of approximately 330,000 distinct CDR3 sequences, around an eighth of them appearing once. Source: CD4+ T cells sorted from PBMCs, taken 15 days after the yellow fever booster vaccination. The origin of the receptors is a young man who received the YFV17D yellow fever vaccine.

The rearrangement joins TRBV6-2 or TRBV6-3 to TRBJ2-1; 15 bases map to TRBD2. There are 21 residues in the CDR3. J was trimmed by 0 bases and V by 5 bases; bases with no gene match: 14. Germline assignment: CDR1 MNHEY and CDR2 SVGEGT. CDR3 amino acids: CASSTLPGLAGGSSSYNEQFF. The DNA of the CDR3 is TGTGCCAGCAGTACCCTACCGGGACTAGCGGGGGGCTCGAGCTCCTACAATGAGCAGTTCTTC.

This clonotype was counted many times. V is TRBV7-2 and J is TRBJ2-7; D not certain. The CDR3 has 13 amino acids. Trimming took off 5 bases at V and 2 bases at J, with 10 bases between the two ends. CDR1 is SGHTA, CDR2 FQGNSA, per germline. CDR3 sequence reads: CASSPYLTYEQYV. CDR3 coding DNA: TGTGCCAGCAGCCCGTACTTGACCTACGAGCAGTACGTC.